This T cell receptor beta chain was observed in a study of OX40 agonist ivuxolimab in advanced cancers. Turning to the study itself: A partial response was reached by three patients: one with hepatocellular carcinoma and two with cutaneous melanoma.

The germline V gene encodes CDR1 SEHNR and CDR2 FQNEAQ (reference sequence). V lost 5 bases and J 9 bases, leaving 13 bases between the germline ends. CDR3 length: 13 amino acids. Generated by immunoSEQ multiplex PCR, the TCRdb table keeps only in-frame clones and is missing some. Of some 27,000 clones in the sample, 90% were seen once. This chain links TRBV7-9 with TRBJ1-4, with D possibly matching TRBD1 (5 bases). Sequencing used CD4+ or CD8+ T cells sorted from blood, obtained in a trial of the OX40 agonist ivuxolimab. The source of this sequence is an adult with an advanced solid tumor such as melanoma, head and neck, liver or kidney cancer. The chain's CDR3 is CASSPGIVQKLFF. The CDR3 region has the DNA TGTGCCAGCAGCCCAGGGATAGTTCAAAAACTGTTTTTT.